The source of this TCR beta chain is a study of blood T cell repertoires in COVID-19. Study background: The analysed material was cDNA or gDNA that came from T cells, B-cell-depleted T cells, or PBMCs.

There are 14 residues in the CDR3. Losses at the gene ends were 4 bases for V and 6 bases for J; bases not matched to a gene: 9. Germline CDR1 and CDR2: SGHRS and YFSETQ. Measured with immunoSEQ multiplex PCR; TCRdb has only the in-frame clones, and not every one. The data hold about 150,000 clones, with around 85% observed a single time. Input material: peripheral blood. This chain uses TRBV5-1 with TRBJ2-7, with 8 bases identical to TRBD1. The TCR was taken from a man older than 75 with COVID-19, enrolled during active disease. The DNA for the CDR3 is TGCGCCAGCAGCCAAGGACAGGGAGCGGGCGAGCAGTACTTC. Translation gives CASSQGQGAGEQYF.